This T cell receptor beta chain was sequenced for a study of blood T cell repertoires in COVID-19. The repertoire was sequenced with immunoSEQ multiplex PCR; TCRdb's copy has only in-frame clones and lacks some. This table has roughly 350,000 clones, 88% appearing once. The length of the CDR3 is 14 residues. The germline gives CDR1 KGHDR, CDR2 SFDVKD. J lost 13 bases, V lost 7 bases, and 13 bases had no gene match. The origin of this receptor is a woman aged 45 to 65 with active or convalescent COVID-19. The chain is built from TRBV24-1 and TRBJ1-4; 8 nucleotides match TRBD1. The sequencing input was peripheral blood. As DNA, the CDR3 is TGTGCCACCAGACCGGGACAGGCCTTCGAGAGACTGTTTTTT. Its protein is CATRPGQAFERLFF.